Here is one T cell receptor (beta chain) with its context. The data were obtained in a study of blood T cell repertoires in COVID-19. Study details: Material from acute and convalescent COVID-19 was sourced from the United States, Italy and Spain. Sample material is recorded as cDNA or gDNA derived from T cells, B-cell-depleted T cells, or PBMCs.

The authors' processing: Amplification of reference gene primers provided the estimated nucleated cell counts. Some clones are missing from TCRdb's copy, which holds only in-frame ones; the method was immunoSEQ multiplex PCR. V, J and clone size derive from that table, while D and trimming were established from the DNA sequence. The sample includes around 130,000 clones, more than 75% of them seen just once. CDR3 length equals 14 residues. Germline V CDR1 and CDR2: LNHDA, SQIVND (reference sequence). J gave up 4 bases and V 6 bases, and 4 bases lay outside the gene matches. The clonotype comes from a man aged 50-59 years with active COVID-19. The sequenced sample was peripheral blood. This chain links TRBV19 with TRBJ2-1; 9 nucleotides match TRBD1. The CDR3 coding sequence is TGTGCCAGTAGGGACAGGGGAACGTACAATGAGCAGTTCTTC. Translation: CASRDRGTYNEQFF.